Following are 29 T cell receptor beta chains from one sample sequenced in a study of CXCR3-negative and CXCR3-positive naive CD8 T cells. Study findings and constraints: Hydrophobicity of TRB CDR3s was greater in CXCR3-positive naive cells than in CXCR3-negative naive cells.

Through 5' RACE with UMI labels, the TRB cDNA libraries were prepared. For each CDR3 protein, TCRdb gives one entry from its re-call of the 5' RACE reads, without DNA. The sample table sets out 90,000 to 150,000 distinct CDR3 sequences. Their target antigens are unknown. Sequenced input: naive CXCR3+ CD8+ T cells from blood. Noted subset: CD45RO-CCR7+CD27+CD95- naive CD8+ T cells expressing CXCR3 (TNR3+). The source is a human donor in good health. Some clones in this sample may be carry-over from other donors' samples.

This chain links TRBV15 with TRBJ2-7; TCRdb's D call of TRBD2 is untestable without DNA. The CDR3 consists of 15 residues. Germline lookup yields CDR1 LNHNV and CDR2 YYDKDF (reference sequence). CDR3 protein: CATSYQRESTYEQYF.

J is TRBJ1-2 and V is TRBV7-9; the TCRdb D gene call, TRBD1, has no DNA to confirm it. Germline assignment: CDR1 SEHNR and CDR2 FQNEAQ (reference sequence). This CDR3 is built from 16 residues. This CDR3 is CASSLARGQSNYGYTF.

CDR3 in amino acids: CASSYYGGNTEAFF. The chain joins TRBV6-5 to TRBJ1-1; TCRdb reports TRBD1, a call that lacks DNA to check it against. This CDR3 has 14 amino acids. Germline CDR1 and CDR2: MNHEY and SVGAGI.

The chain links TRBV7-6 to TRBJ2-5; there is no DNA to check the TCRdb D call of TRBD1. The CDR3 consists of 15 residues. Germline CDR1 reads SGHVS; CDR2 reads FNYEAQ. The CDR3 loop is CASSLDGRDQETQYF.

This rearrangement joins TRBV27 to TRBJ2-3; the D call of TRBD2 rests on TCRdb alone, since no DNA is present to check it. Germline CDR1 reads MNHEY; CDR2 reads SMNVEV (reference sequence). The CDR3 sequence is 15 residues long. CDR3 sequence reads: CASSPPGLADYTQYF.

The chain recombines TRBV6-4 with TRBJ2-2; TCRdb calls TRBD1, which cannot be checked without DNA. The CDR3 is made up of 14 amino acids. Germline CDR1 and CDR2: MRHNA and SNTAGT. CDR3 in amino acids: CASSSQGQTGELFF.

V is TRBV27 and J is TRBJ2-1; without DNA, the TCRdb call of TRBD2 cannot be checked. Germline CDR1 MNHEY, CDR2 SMNVEV (reference sequence). CDR3 length equals 13 residues. The CDR3 is CASSLSARGGRFF.

The CDR3 sequence is CASRAWAGEAFF. The chain links TRBV19 to TRBJ1-1. Germline V gene lookup returns CDR1 LNHDA and CDR2 SQIVND (reference sequence). The CDR3 runs 12 residues. Full variable domain (outside the CDR3, taken from reference TRBV19 and TRBJ1-1): DGGITQSPKYLFRKEGQNVTLSCEQNLNHDAMYWYRQDPGQGLRLIYYSQIVNDFQKGDIAEGYSVSREKKESFPLTVTSAQKNPTAFYLCASRAWAGEAFFGQGTRLTVV.

This chain connects TRBV9 to TRBJ1-1; the D gene TCRdb calls, TRBD1, cannot be checked with no DNA. CDR1 is SGDLS and CDR2 is YYNGEE in the germline V gene. The length of the CDR3 is 17 residues. CDR3 residues: CASSAVPGQRGDTEAFF.

The rearrangement uses TRBV5-5 and TRBJ1-1. Germline V lookup: CDR1 SGHKS, CDR2 YYEKEE (reference sequence). This CDR3 comprises 13 residues. CDR3 residues: CASTGGMNTEAFF. The whole variable domain, remainder taken from reference TRBV5-5 and TRBJ1-1, is DAGVTQSPTHLIKTRGQQVTLRCSPISGHKSVSWYQQVLGQGPQFIFQYYEKEERGRGNFPDRFSARQFPNYSSELNVNALLLGDSALYLCASTGGMNTEAFFGQGTRLTVV.

The chain couples TRBV29-1 to TRBJ2-7; TCRdb's assignment of TRBD1 cannot be checked, as there is no DNA. CDR1 is SQVTM and CDR2 is ANQGSEA in the germline V gene. The CDR3 sequence is 15 residues long. The CDR3 sequence: CSVEDLHSGAAEQYF.

The V call is TRBV7-6, the J call TRBJ2-7; TCRdb gives TRBD2 as the D gene, but with no DNA this cannot be confirmed. This CDR3 spans 13 amino acids. Germline loops: CDR1 SGHVS, CDR2 FNYEAQ. The CDR3 region is CASTQGRGYEQYF.

This chain joins TRBV7-6 and TRBJ2-1; TCRdb's assignment of TRBD1 cannot be checked, as there is no DNA. Germline CDR1 is SGHVS and CDR2 is FNYEAQ. This CDR3 is built from 14 residues. Here the CDR3 reads CASSSRDTYNEQFF.

V gene TRBV27 combines with J gene TRBJ2-7; the D call of TRBD1 rests on TCRdb alone, since no DNA is present to check it. The germline V gene encodes CDR1 MNHEY and CDR2 SMNVEV (reference sequence). The CDR3 spans 15 residues. CDR3 region: CASSLVGQGLYEQYF.

This chain uses TRBV9 with TRBJ2-1; without DNA, the TCRdb call of TRBD2 cannot be checked. The germline V gene has CDR1 SGDLS and CDR2 YYNGEE. CDR3 size: 17 residues. The CDR3: CASSVVLAGVKGNEQFF.

V and J are TRBV30 and TRBJ1-1; as DNA is missing, the TRBD1 call by TCRdb cannot be tested. The CDR3 is 14 residues long. The germline V gene has CDR1 GTSNPN and CDR2 SVGIG (reference sequence). The CDR3 loop is CAWSQGQPNTEAFF.

The chain links TRBV28 to TRBJ2-6; checking the TCRdb D call of TRBD2 is not possible without DNA. This CDR3 comprises 13 residues. Germline V CDR1 and CDR2: MDHEN, SYDVKM. The CDR3 here is CAGRHSGANVLTF.

The CDR3 loop reads CASSNAPINKRPQYF. The genes are TRBV21-1 and TRBJ2-5. TRBV21-1 is noted as a pseudogene. The CDR3 sequence is 15 residues long.

The chain has TRBV14 and TRBJ2-1; TCRdb names TRBD2, which stays unverified in the absence of DNA. The CDR3 spans 17 residues. The V gene's germline CDR1 is SGHDN and CDR2 FVKESK. CDR3 sequence reads: CASSPLYQRDPYNEQFF.

The chain uses TRBV7-9 and TRBJ2-7. This CDR3 comprises 16 residues. The germline CDR1 and CDR2 sequences are SEHNR and FQNEAQ (reference sequence). CDR3 amino acids: CASSLSKGLETYEQYF.

This rearrangement joins TRBV20-1 to TRBJ2-7. CDR1 is DFQATT, CDR2 SNEGSKA, per germline (reference sequence). The CDR3 is 15 amino acids. This CDR3 is CSARDYRGTAYEQYF.

J is TRBJ1-3 and V is TRBV12-3 or TRBV12-4. The CDR3 totals 14 residues. CDR3 in amino acids: CASSPHSSGNTIYF.

The chain uses TRBV12-3 or TRBV12-4 and TRBJ2-7; the D call from TCRdb, TRBD2, cannot be confirmed without DNA. CDR3 length: 14 residues. The CDR3 here is CASRSDTGGNEQYF.

J is TRBJ2-5 and V is TRBV4-2; absent DNA, TCRdb's TRBD2 call cannot be checked. The CDR3 spans 15 residues. Germline CDR1 and CDR2: LGHNA and YNFKEQ. CDR3 region: CASSQLAGGMETQYF.

The J gene is TRBJ1-1, the V gene TRBV6-5; TCRdb outputs TRBD1, but without DNA this stays unchecked. The V gene's germline CDR1 is MNHEY and CDR2 SVGAGI. The CDR3 contains 15 residues. The chain's CDR3 is CASSPSGQMNTEAFF.

V and J are TRBV5-1 and TRBJ2-7. CDR1 SGHRS and CDR2 YFSETQ come from the germline V gene. There are 15 residues in the CDR3. Here the CDR3 reads CASSWTGSLDDEQYF.

CDR3 region: CASSLADLYNEQFF. The V and J genes are TRBV6-2 or TRBV6-3 and TRBJ2-1; without DNA, the TCRdb call of TRBD2 cannot be checked. Looked up from germline, CDR1 is MNHEY and CDR2 is SVGEGT. The CDR3 extends over 14 amino acids.

The J gene is TRBJ1-2, the V gene TRBV7-9; TCRdb's D call of TRBD1 is untestable without DNA. Germline CDR1 SEHNR, CDR2 FQNEAQ (reference sequence). The CDR3 contains 12 residues. The CDR3 spells CASSSDSYGYTF.

The chain has TRBV9 and TRBJ2-1; as DNA is missing, the TRBD1 call by TCRdb cannot be tested. The CDR3 sequence is 16 residues long. The germline V gene encodes CDR1 SGDLS and CDR2 YYNGEE. CDR3 sequence: CASSVRGQGSYNEQFF.